Below, 31 T cell receptor beta chains from the same sample are listed, as sequenced in a study of regulatory T cells in long-lasting Graves disease. Combining iRepertoire HTBI primers with Arm-PCR of CDR3 regions, the authors built TCR beta libraries. TCRdb independently ran MiXCR on the multiplex PCR reads; one entry per CDR3 protein. The data show about 400,000 distinct CDR3 sequences, with approximately 16% seen just once and over 7.5% held by the top ten. Time point indicated: newly diagnosed GD, antithyroid drugs for less than 3 months. There was RNA extracted from PBMCs, and the TCR library was made from it. The sample was also reused in another study, on T cells in Graves' hyperthyroidism and ophthalmopathy.

The sample was peripheral blood mononuclear cells (PBMCs), taken at new diagnosis, from a patient treated with antithyroid drugs. These TCRs come from a woman aged 40 to 55 with Graves disease.

This clonotype was counted at least ten times. The chain links TRBV6-2 or TRBV6-3 to TRBJ2-7; 7 nucleotides match TRBD1. Germline V CDR1 and CDR2: MNHEY, SVGEGT. Germline trimming cut 3 bases from V and 5 bases from J; bases unmatched to any gene: 7. This CDR3 has 14 residues. The CDR3 DNA reads TGTGCCAGCAGTTATCTGACAGGGACAAACGAGCAGTACTTC. This encodes CASSYLTGTNEQYF.

The sample holds a few counts of this clonotype. This may be a read error: a much more frequent sequence differs by one nucleotide. The rearrangement uses TRBV12-5 and TRBJ2-1; 13 positions agree with TRBD2. Germline CDR1 is LGHNT and CDR2 is FRNRAP. This CDR3 contains 16 residues. The CDR3 DNA sequence: TGTGCTAGTGGTTTACCGGGACTAGCGGGACCGAATGAGCGGTTCTTC. Amino acid sequence: CASGLPGLAGPNERFF.

This clonotype has ten or more counts. This sequence joins TRBV2 and TRBJ1-2; possibly TRBD1 for D (5 bases). CDR1 SNHLY and CDR2 FYNNEI come from the germline V gene. There are 13 residues in the CDR3. V dropped 1 base and J dropped 7 bases, with 10 bases sitting between them. The CDR3, as DNA: TGTGCCAGCAGTGAAGTCGGACACGGTGGCTACACCTTC. Amino acid sequence: CASSEVGHGGYTF.

The gene calls are TRBV20-1 and TRBJ1-1, with D possibly being TRBD1 (5 bases). The V end was cut by 2 bases, the J end by 1 base, with 11 bases between. The CDR3 is made up of 14 amino acids. Germline V gene data show CDR1 as DFQATT and CDR2 as SNEGSKA (reference sequence). The CDR3 here is CSARQPDTNTEAFF. The CDR3 nucleotides are TGCAGTGCTAGACAACCGGACACGAACACTGAAGCTTTCTTT.

This clonotype was counted only a few times. This chain uses TRBV7-9 with TRBJ2-5, with unresolved D. There are 13 residues in the CDR3. Trimming stripped 2 bases from V and 5 bases from J, with 9 bases between. Germline CDR1 and CDR2: SEHNR and FQNEAQ (reference sequence). CDR3: CASSLLTEETQYF. CDR3 coding DNA: TGTGCCAGCAGCTTATTGACTGAGGAGACCCAGTACTTC.

In its sample, this clonotype was seen many times. V usage is TRBV6-1 and J usage is TRBJ2-1; D is possibly TRBD2 (5 bases). Deletions cut 5 bases from V and 10 bases from J, with 12 bases between. The CDR3 covers 12 residues. CDR1 MNHNS and CDR2 SASEGT come from the germline V gene. This CDR3 is CASSRTSEEQFF. Written as DNA, the CDR3 is TGTGCCAGCAGTCGGACTTCGGAGGAGCAGTTCTTC.

This clonotype was recorded a few times. The chain links TRBV6-1 to TRBJ2-2; 8 bases match TRBD2. Germline-derived CDR1 and CDR2 are MNHNS and SASEGT. There are 14 residues in the CDR3. Unmatched junction bases numbered 3, after V lost 7 bases and J lost 2 bases. The CDR3 sequence is CASKLAANTGELFF. In DNA form, the CDR3 reads TGTGCCAGCAAACTAGCGGCAAACACCGGGGAGCTGTTTTTT.

J is TRBJ2-4 and V is TRBV20-1; 9 positions agree with TRBD2. V shed 6 bases, J shed 4 bases, and the junction held 7 bases outside the gene matches. Germline V gene lookup returns CDR1 DFQATT and CDR2 SNEGSKA (reference sequence). CDR3 length equals 14 residues. CDR3 nucleotide sequence: TGCAGTGCAGTCCTAGCGGGGAGAAAAAACATTCAGTACTTC. This sequence encodes CSAVLAGRKNIQYF.

In its sample, this clonotype was seen a few times. V and J are TRBV29-1 and TRBJ1-2; TRBD1 might be the D (6 bases). Germline loops: CDR1 SQVTM, CDR2 ANQGSEA. This CDR3 contains 15 residues. Trimming removed 4 bases from V and 0 bases from J, with 15 bases in between. In nucleotides, the CDR3 is TGCAGCGTTGCATCGTCCGGGGGCTCTAACTATGGCTACACCTTC. It translates to CSVASSGGSNYGYTF.

This clonotype was found many times. The CDR3 DNA follows: TGTGCCAGCACCATAACCGGGACAGGGAGCTACGAGCAGTACTTC. Translation gives CASTITGTGSYEQYF. The chain carries TRBV6-2 or TRBV6-3 and TRBJ2-7, with 9 bases identical to TRBD1. The V gene end was trimmed by 7 bases and the J gene end by 3 bases; junction bases not matched to a gene: 10. Germline lookup yields CDR1 MNHEY and CDR2 SVGEGT. The CDR3 length is 15 residues.

This clonotype was recorded many times. V is TRBV7-2 and J is TRBJ1-1; the D gene is possibly TRBD1 (5 bases). Germline V gene sequence: CDR1 SGHTA, CDR2 FQGNSA. Trimming removed 2 bases at V and 3 bases at J, with 7 bases between. The CDR3 contains 13 residues. The CDR3 protein is CASSLIRDTEAFF. CDR3 coding DNA: TGTGCCAGCAGCTTAATCAGGGACACTGAAGCTTTCTTT.

This clonotype came up many times. V and J are TRBV11-3 and TRBJ2-7, with TRBD2 identical over 10 bases. Germline CDR1 reads SGHNT; CDR2 reads YENEEA. The V gene end was trimmed by 6 bases and the J gene end by 1 base; junction bases not matched to a gene: 3. This CDR3 region has 14 residues. CDR3 nucleotide sequence: TGTGCCAGCAGTCCTAGCGGGAGATCCTACGAGCAGTACTTC. Translating it yields CASSPSGRSYEQYF.

This clonotype appeared many times. The chain couples TRBV7-2 to TRBJ1-3; no reliable D call. The CDR3 totals 17 residues. Germline CDR1 and CDR2: SGHTA and FQGNSA. V was trimmed by 2 bases and J by 1 base, leaving 15 bases between them. CDR3 sequence (DNA): TGTGCCAGCAGCTTATACAACGCAGGAACTTCTGGAAACACCATATATTTT. Amino acids: CASSLYNAGTSGNTIYF.

Ten or more counts support this clonotype. This chain joins TRBV12-3 or TRBV12-4 and TRBJ2-1; the match to TRBD1 covers 7 bases. V dropped 3 bases and J dropped 6; count of bases not matched to a gene: 5. The CDR3 loop spans 14 amino acids. CDR3 region: CASSLTGTLNEQFF. CDR3 nucleotides: TGTGCCAGCAGTTTGACAGGGACCCTCAATGAGCAGTTCTTC.

This sequence joins TRBV29-1 and TRBJ2-1; 12 nucleotides agree with TRBD2. Germline-derived CDR1 and CDR2 are SQVTM and ANQGSEA. The CDR3 covers 15 residues. With 7 bases clipped from V and 6 bases from J, the junction kept 10 bases outside the gene matches. The DNA for the CDR3 is TGCAGCGGAAAACCGGGACTAGCGGGTTTCAATGAGCAGTTCTTC. Translating it yields CSGKPGLAGFNEQFF.

This clonotype was counted ten times or more. The chain employs TRBV9 and TRBJ2-3, with 8 bases that match TRBD2. V lost 2 bases, J lost 0 bases, and 2 bases stayed unmatched. The CDR3 sequence is 15 residues long. Germline assignment: CDR1 SGDLS and CDR2 YYNGEE. DNA of the CDR3: TGTGCCAGCAGCGTTAGCGGGACTAGCACAGATACGCAGTATTTT. This gives the protein CASSVSGTSTDTQYF.

J is TRBJ2-1 and V is TRBV28; perhaps TRBD1 as D (5 bases). CDR3 length equals 14 residues. Germline V gene sequence: CDR1 MDHEN, CDR2 SYDVKM. V lost 6 bases and J 5 bases, leaving 14 bases between the germline ends. In DNA, the CDR3 is TGTGCCAGCAGACCCACAGGTCGCCACAATGAGCAGTTCTTC. Its translation is CASRPTGRHNEQFF.

This clonotype was observed at least ten times. V is TRBV2 and J is TRBJ2-1; D is uncertain. Germline-derived CDR1 and CDR2 are SNHLY and FYNNEI. The CDR3 spans 13 residues. V was cut by 1 base and J by 4 bases, with 5 bases left in between. The CDR3 spells CASSEGGYNEQFF. As DNA, the CDR3 is TGTGCCAGCAGTGAAGGGGGATACAATGAGCAGTTCTTC. The whole variable domain, remainder taken from reference TRBV2 and TRBJ2-1, is EPEVTQTPSHQVTQMGQEVILRCVPISNHLYFYWYRQILGQKVEFLVSFYNNEISEKSEIFDDQFSVERPDGSNFTLKIRSTKLEDSAMYFCASSEGGYNEQFFGPGTRLTVL.

V gene TRBV28 combines with J gene TRBJ2-7; 8 bases are a match to TRBD1. The junction had 6 bases not matched to a gene; V was cut back by 6 bases and J by 5 bases. The V gene's germline CDR1 is MDHEN and CDR2 SYDVKM. CDR3 length: 13 amino acids. CDR3: CASSTDRGHEQYF. The CDR3 nucleotides are TGTGCCAGCAGCACTGACAGGGGCCACGAGCAGTACTTC.

The chain couples TRBV27 to TRBJ1-1, with 8 bases lining up with TRBD1. V gave up 2 bases and J gave up 0 bases; unmatched junction bases: 8. The CDR3 runs to 17 residues. CDR1 and CDR2 (germline): MNHEY, SMNVEV (reference sequence). Here the CDR3 reads CASSLTGTGDMNTEAFF. Written as DNA, the CDR3 is TGTGCCAGCAGTTTAACCGGGACAGGTGACATGAACACTGAAGCTTTCTTT.

This clonotype appeared many times. The chain employs TRBV7-2 and TRBJ2-2; no clear D gene. Trimming shortened V by 2 bases and J by 0 bases, and 10 bases separated the two germline ends. Germline V lookup: CDR1 SGHTA, CDR2 FQGNSA. The CDR3 has 16 residues. The CDR3 sequence is CASSLSGYPNTGELFF. CDR3 in DNA: TGTGCCAGCAGCTTAAGTGGCTACCCGAACACCGGGGAGCTGTTTTTT.

This clonotype was seen only a few times. The chain is built from TRBV13 and TRBJ2-2; D uncertain. This CDR3 has 14 residues. Germline V gives CDR1 PRHDT, CDR2 FYEKMQ (reference sequence). V gave up 3 bases and J gave up 4 bases, with 9 bases separating them. In DNA, the CDR3 is TGTGCCAGCAGCTTTCGTCCCCGCACCGGGGAGCTGTTTTTT. Amino acid sequence: CASSFRPRTGELFF. The whole variable domain, filled in from reference TRBV13 and TRBJ2-2, reads AAGVIQSPRHLIKEKRETATLKCYPIPRHDTVYWYQQGPGQDPQFLISFYEKMQSDKGSIPDRFSAQQFSDYHSELNMSSLELGDSALYFCASSFRPRTGELFFGEGSRLTVL.

In this sample, this clonotype turned up many times. The chain links TRBV5-1 to TRBJ2-7, with D unresolved. Germline V gene sequence: CDR1 SGHRS, CDR2 YFSETQ. This CDR3 region has 15 residues. The germline V and J ends were trimmed by 4 bases and 3 bases, with 17 bases remaining between them. The CDR3 sequence is CASSPFPGSHYEQYF. Written as DNA, the CDR3 is TGCGCCAGCAGCCCATTTCCGGGCAGCCACTACGAGCAGTACTTC.

This rearrangement joins TRBV18 to TRBJ2-3, with 12 bases lining up with TRBD2. The CDR3 runs to 18 residues. The junction had 8 bases not matched to a gene; V was cut back by 3 bases and J by 1 base. In germline, CDR1 is KGHSH, CDR2 LQKENI. Written as DNA, the CDR3 is TGTGCCAGCTCACCCCTCGGACTAGCGGGACTACGCACAGATACGCAGTATTTT. Translating it yields CASSPLGLAGLRTDTQYF.

This clonotype was seen many times. The rearrangement joins TRBV19 to TRBJ1-1; D perhaps matches TRBD1 (5 bases). Deletions cut 2 bases from V and 4 bases from J, with 14 bases between. The CDR3 consists of 15 residues. CDR1 and CDR2 (germline): LNHDA, SQIVND (reference sequence). CDR3 bases: TGTGCCAGTAGTATAATCGAGGGCAGGGTCACTGAAGCTTTCTTT. It codes for CASSIIEGRVTEAFF.

This clonotype was detected only a few times. A much larger clone lies one base from this, so it may be a read error. The chain employs TRBV11-2 and TRBJ2-3; D is perhaps TRBD1 (6 bases). Per the germline V gene, CDR1 is SGHAT and CDR2 is FQNNGV. The CDR3 consists of 16 residues. The CDR3 loop reads CAGSFKIRGGADTQYF. The CDR3 DNA reads as TGTGCCGGCAGCTTCAAAATCAGGGGTGGTGCAGATACGCAGTATTTT.

The CDR3 nucleotides are TGTGCCAGCAGCTTAGATCCCCTAGCGGGAGCCTACAATGAGCAGTTCTTC. This encodes CASSLDPLAGAYNEQFF. The V call is TRBV11-3, the J call TRBJ2-1; TRBD2 aligns across 10 bases. V lost 0 bases, J lost 2 bases, and 4 bases stayed unmatched. Germline loops: CDR1 SGHNT, CDR2 YENEEA. The CDR3 spans 17 residues.

This clonotype was seen many times. The V and J genes are TRBV11-2 and TRBJ1-1; no reliable D call. CDR1 and CDR2 from the germline V gene are SGHAT and FQNNGV. This CDR3 has 13 amino acids. Trimming pared 3 bases from V and 4 bases from J, leaving 9 bases between. This CDR3 reads CASSFMGITEAFF. Written as DNA, the CDR3 is TGTGCCAGCAGCTTCATGGGTATCACTGAAGCTTTCTTT. Full variable domain (rest looked up from reference TRBV11-2 and TRBJ1-1): EAGVAQSPRYKIIEKRQSVAFWCNPISGHATLYWYQQILGQGPKLLIQFQNNGVVDDSQLPKDRFSAERLKGVDSTLKIQPAKLEDSAVYLCASSFMGITEAFFGQGTRLTVV.

This chain links TRBV7-2 with TRBJ2-5, with D tentatively TRBD1 (6 bases). V was cut by 3 bases and J by 5 bases, with 13 bases left in between. This CDR3 contains 14 residues. The germline V gene encodes CDR1 SGHTA and CDR2 FQGNSA. The CDR3 bases are TGTGCCAGCAGCTTGGACCCAGGGGACGAGACCCAGTACTTC. Translating gives CASSLDPGDETQYF.

The V and J genes are TRBV11-2 and TRBJ2-7; D tentatively fits TRBD1 or TRBD2 (5 bases each). With the DNA end fitting TRBJ2-3 better, the J assignment may be wrong. Germline assignment: CDR1 SGHAT and CDR2 FQNNGV. The CDR3 contains 15 residues. Here the CDR3 reads CASSPTGTRTDTQYF. The CDR3 nucleotides are TGTGCCAGCAGTCCTACCGGGACCCGGACAGATACGCAGTATTTT.

At least ten counts were recorded for this clonotype. The rearrangement links TRBV12-3 or TRBV12-4 to TRBJ2-2; no clear D. This CDR3 is built from 13 residues. V shed 4 bases and J shed 6 bases, with 9 bases lying between them. CDR3 sequence reads: CASSSGPPGELFF. The CDR3 DNA sequence: TGTGCCAGCAGTTCCGGACCCCCCGGGGAGCTGTTTTTT.